This T cell receptor beta chain was captured by sequencing in a study of blood T cell repertoires in COVID-19. On the study more broadly: Acute and convalescent COVID-19 samples came from the United States, Italy and Spain. Nucleic acid was either cDNA or gDNA, and it came from T cells, B-cell-depleted T cells, or PBMCs.

Germline CDR1 and CDR2: LNHDA and SQIVND (reference sequence). The germline V and J ends were trimmed by 4 bases and 6 bases, with 9 bases remaining between them. This CDR3 contains 13 residues. Per the original data handling: Amplifying reference gene primers gave estimates of nucleated cell counts. TCRdb keeps only in-frame clones here, not all; method: immunoSEQ multiplex PCR. For V, J and clone size, that table is used; D and trimming come from the DNA. Seen here are 8,500 to 10,000 clones, about 91% observed once, and the top ten hold 4% to 5%. The source of this sequence is a woman aged 45-60 years with active COVID-19. The sequenced sample was peripheral blood. V gene TRBV19 combines with J gene TRBJ2-2; tentative D call: TRBD2 (5 bases). The CDR3, as DNA: TGTGCCAGTAGTAGTCGGGGATCCGGGGAGCTGTTTTTT. Protein product: CASSSRGSGELFF.